One and the same sample provided the 3 T cell receptor beta chains below, sequenced in a study of vaccination and CD4 T cells after COVID-19. Noted treatment: approximately 9-day PBMC culture with coronavirus spike peptide pools or control peptides (ViraFEST assay). Oncomine TCR Beta short-read sequencing was applied to DNA from cultured CD4+ T cells. One entry per CDR3 protein, called by TCRdb with MiXCR from the PCR reads. This sample yields 10,000 to 15,000 distinct CDR3 sequences, of which roughly 60% are seen a single time; 9.5% to 15% belongs to the top ten. These receptors have no identified antigens. The sample was CD4+ T cells from blood, cultured in vitro. These TCRs come from a human donor who had recovered from COVID-19.

The rearrangement joins TRBV30 to TRBJ2-2; 10 positions agree with TRBD2. The CDR3 is 15 amino acids. With 0 bases clipped from V and 6 bases from J, the junction kept 4 bases outside the gene matches. Per the germline V gene, CDR1 is GTSNPN and CDR2 is SVGIG (reference sequence). CDR3 loop: CAWSVLAGVAGELFF. The CDR3 coding sequence is TGTGCCTGGAGTGTTCTAGCGGGAGTCGCCGGGGAGCTGTTTTTT.

This rearrangement joins TRBV30 to TRBJ1-2, with 7 positions matching TRBD1. CDR1 GTSNPN and CDR2 SVGIG come from the germline V gene (reference sequence). The CDR3 extends over 14 amino acids. Trimming at V came to 7 bases and at J to 8 bases, leaving 16 bases not matched to a gene. The CDR3 DNA reads as TGTGCCTATCTCACGGACAGGTCCTCCTACGGCTACACCTTC. It translates to CAYLTDRSSYGYTF.

The chain uses TRBV7-2 and TRBJ1-6, with D maybe TRBD1 (5 bases). CDR1 is SGHTA, CDR2 FQGNSA, per germline. This CDR3 has 14 amino acids. Trimming took 2 bases from V and 6 from J, leaving 8 bases between them. CDR3 in amino acids: CASSLLGVNSPLHF. Written as DNA, the CDR3 is TGTGCCAGCAGCTTACTAGGGGTTAATTCACCCCTCCACTTT.